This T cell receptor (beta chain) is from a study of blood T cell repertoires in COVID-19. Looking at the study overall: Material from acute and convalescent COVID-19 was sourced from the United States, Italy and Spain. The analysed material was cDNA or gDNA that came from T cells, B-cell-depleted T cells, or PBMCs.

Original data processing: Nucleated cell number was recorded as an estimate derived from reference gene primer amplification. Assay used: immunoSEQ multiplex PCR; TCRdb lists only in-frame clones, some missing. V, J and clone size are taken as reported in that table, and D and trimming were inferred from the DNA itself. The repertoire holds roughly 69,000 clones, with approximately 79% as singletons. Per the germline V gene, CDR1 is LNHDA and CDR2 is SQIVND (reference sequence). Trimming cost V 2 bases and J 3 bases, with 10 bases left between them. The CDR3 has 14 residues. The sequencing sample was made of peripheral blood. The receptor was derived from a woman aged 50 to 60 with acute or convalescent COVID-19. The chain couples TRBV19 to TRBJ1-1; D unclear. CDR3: CASSISASDTEAFF. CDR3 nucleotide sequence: TGTGCCAGTAGTATATCCGCTAGCGACACTGAAGCTTTCTTT.